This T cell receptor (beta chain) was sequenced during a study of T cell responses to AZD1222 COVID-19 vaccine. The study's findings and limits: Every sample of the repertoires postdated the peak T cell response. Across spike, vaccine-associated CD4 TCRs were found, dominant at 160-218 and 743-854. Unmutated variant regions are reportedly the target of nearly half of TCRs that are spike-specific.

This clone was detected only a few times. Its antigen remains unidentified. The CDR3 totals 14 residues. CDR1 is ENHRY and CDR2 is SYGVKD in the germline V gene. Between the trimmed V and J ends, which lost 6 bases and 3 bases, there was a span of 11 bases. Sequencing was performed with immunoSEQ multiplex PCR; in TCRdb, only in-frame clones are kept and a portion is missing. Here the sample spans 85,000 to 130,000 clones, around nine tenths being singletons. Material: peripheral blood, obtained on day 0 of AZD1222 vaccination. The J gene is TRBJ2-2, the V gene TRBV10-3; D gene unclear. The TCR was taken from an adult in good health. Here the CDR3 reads CAIRADGDTGELFF. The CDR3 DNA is TGTGCCATCAGAGCCGACGGAGACACCGGGGAGCTGTTTTTT.